This T cell receptor beta chain was profiled in a study of cytomegalovirus exposure and HLA in healthy donors. General study findings and limits: For most TCR beta V segments, an earlier analysis put the productive rate at about 90% or about 30% of the time. Among the sequence variants, a highly shared cluster was likely an artifact of sequencing. TCR beta chains numbering about 160 were designated cytomegalovirus-associated.

Germline trimming cut 2 bases from V and 2 bases from J; bases unmatched to any gene: 6. This CDR3 is 16 amino acids long. The germline CDR1 and CDR2 sequences are GTSNPN and SVGIG (reference sequence). 60 Vbeta and 13 Jbeta primers were used in PCR. Assay: immunoSEQ multiplex PCR; the TCRdb copy retains only in-frame clones and omits some. Among under 120,000 clones listed, 60% to 85% were seen once. With respect to this clone: Its antigen is undetermined.

The clonotype comes from a female donor in good health and CMV-seropositive. Sequencing was performed on PBMCs. The rearrangement joins TRBV30 to TRBJ2-5, with 12 bases fitting TRBD2. CDR3 region: CAWSPGLAGIQETQYF. In DNA, the CDR3 is TGTGCCTGGAGTCCCGGACTAGCGGGGATACAAGAGACCCAGTACTTC.